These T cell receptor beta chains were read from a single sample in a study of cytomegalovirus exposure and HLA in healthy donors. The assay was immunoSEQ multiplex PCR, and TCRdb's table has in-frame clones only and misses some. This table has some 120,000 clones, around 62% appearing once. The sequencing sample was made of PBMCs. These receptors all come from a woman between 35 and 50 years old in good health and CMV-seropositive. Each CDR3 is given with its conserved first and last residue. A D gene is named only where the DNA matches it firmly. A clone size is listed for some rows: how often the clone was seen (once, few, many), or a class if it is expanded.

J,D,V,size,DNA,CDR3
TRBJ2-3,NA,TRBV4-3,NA,TGCGCCAGCAGCCAAGGACCTGGGACACTGCGCACAGATACGCAGTATTTT,CASSQGPGTLRTDTQYF
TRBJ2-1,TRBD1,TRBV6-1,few,TGTGCCAGCAGTGTAGACAGGGTTAACGAGCAGTTCTTC,CASSVDRVNEQFF
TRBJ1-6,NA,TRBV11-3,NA,TGTGCCAGCAGCTCCGGGTGGAATTCACCCCTCCACTTT,CASSSGWNSPLHF
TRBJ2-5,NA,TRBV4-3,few,TGCGCCAGCAGCCAAGCCCCCCTCGACACAAAGACCCAGTACTTC,CASSQAPLDTKTQYF
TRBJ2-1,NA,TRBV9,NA,TGTGCCAGCAGCAAACGGGTCCTCATCGGTGAGCAGTTCTTC,CASSKRVLIGEQFF
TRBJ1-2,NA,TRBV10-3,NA,TGTGCCAACGACTCTAACTATGGCTACACCTTC,CANDSNYGYTF
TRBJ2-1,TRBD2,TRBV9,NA,TGTGCCAGCAGCGTAGCAGCAGCGGGAGGCGGAAATGAGCAGTTCTTC,CASSVAAAGGGNEQFF
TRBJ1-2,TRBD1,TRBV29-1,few,TGCAGCGTTGTCGGACAGGGTTGGGACGCTAACTATGGCTACACCTTC,CSVVGQGWDANYGYTF
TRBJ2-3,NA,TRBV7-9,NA,TGTGCCAGCAGCTTAGATCGTAGCGGAACAGATACGCAGTATTTT,CASSLDRSGTDTQYF
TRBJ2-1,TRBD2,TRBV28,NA,TGTGCCAGCGGGGGGGTAGCCTACTACAATGAGCAGTTCTTC,CASGGVAYYNEQFF
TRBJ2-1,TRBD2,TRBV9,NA,TGTGCCAGCAGCGTACGGACGGGAGGTTCCTACAATGAGCAGTTCTTC,CASSVRTGGSYNEQFF
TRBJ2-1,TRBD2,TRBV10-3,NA,TGTGCCACCGGCGAGCGGGAGCTTTTCCATGAGCAGTTCTTC,CATGERELFHEQFF
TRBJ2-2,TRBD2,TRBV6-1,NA,TGTGCCAGCAGTGACGTGTTAGGAGCGGGAGATTCCGGGGAGCTGTTTTTT,CASSDVLGAGDSGELFF
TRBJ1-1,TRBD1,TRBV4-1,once,TGCGCCAGCAGCTTGGACAGGGCTGAAGCTTTCTTT,CASSLDRAEAFF
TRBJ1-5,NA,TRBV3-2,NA,TGTGCCAGCTTTCAGTCCCAGCATTTT,CASFQSQHF
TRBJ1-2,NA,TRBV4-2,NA,TGTGCCAGCAGCCAAGATTGGTCGGGGGGCGCGGGTGGCTACACCTTC,CASSQDWSGGAGGYTF
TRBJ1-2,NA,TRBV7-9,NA,TGTGCCAGCAGCTTAGTAGATCCCTTTCCCTTC,CASSLVDPFPF
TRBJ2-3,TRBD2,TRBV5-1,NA,TGCGCCAGCAGCTTGGTCCCGGGACTAGCGGGAGTCGGCACAGATACGCAGTATTTT,CASSLVPGLAGVGTDTQYF
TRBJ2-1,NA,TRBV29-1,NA,TGCAGCGTTGAAGAGCAAACTATAGGACTTGAGCAGTTCTTC,CSVEEQTIGLEQFF
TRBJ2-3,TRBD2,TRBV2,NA,TGTGCCAGCAGACGTTCACTAGCGTCCCGCACAGATACGCAGTATTTT,CASRRSLASRTDTQYF
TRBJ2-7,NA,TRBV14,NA,TGTGCCAGCAGCCAACAATTTGCGGGGATGGACGAGCAGTACTTC,CASSQQFAGMDEQYF
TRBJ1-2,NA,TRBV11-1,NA,TGTGCCAGCAGCTTAGGCGGGCCCGGCTATGGCTACACCTTC,CASSLGGPGYGYTF
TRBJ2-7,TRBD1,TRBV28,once,TGTGCCAGCAGTACACAGGGGGCGAGGTACGAGCAGTACTTC,CASSTQGARYEQYF
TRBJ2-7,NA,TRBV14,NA,TGTGCCAGCAGCCGGCTTGTGGGGGGGCCGTACGAGCAGTACTTC,CASSRLVGGPYEQYF
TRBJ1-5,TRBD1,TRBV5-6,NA,TGTGCCAGCAGTTTAGGACAGGGTGCCGCGAATACCAATCAGCCCCAGCATTTT,CASSLGQGAANTNQPQHF
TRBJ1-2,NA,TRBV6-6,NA,TGTGCCAGCAGCTCCGGACACTTAGCTAACTATGGCTACACCTTC,CASSSGHLANYGYTF
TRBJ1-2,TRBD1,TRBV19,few,TGTGCCAGTAGTACCCTCCCCACGACAGGGGGGAATTATGGCTACACCTTC,CASSTLPTTGGNYGYTF
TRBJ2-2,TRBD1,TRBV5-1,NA,TGCGCCAGCAGCTACACCGACAGGGGTACCGGGGAGCTGTTTTTT,CASSYTDRGTGELFF
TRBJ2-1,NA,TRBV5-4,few,TGTGCCAGCAGCCTAGCCAACTTGCCAGATGAGCAGTTCTTC,CASSLANLPDEQFF
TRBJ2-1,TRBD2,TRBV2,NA,TGTGCCAGCAATGGACTAGCGGAAGACAATGAGCAGTTCTTC,CASNGLAEDNEQFF
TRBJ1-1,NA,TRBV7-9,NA,TGTGCCAGCAGCCTCCTCGGGGAGAACACTGAAGCTTTCTTT,CASSLLGENTEAFF
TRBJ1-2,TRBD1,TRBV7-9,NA,TGTGCCAGCAGCCCACGGACAGGGGTCAACTATGGCTACACCTTC,CASSPRTGVNYGYTF
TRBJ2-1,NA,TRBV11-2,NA,TGTGCCAGCAGCCGTGGTGGAAGCGGACGTCATCATGAGCAGTTCTTC,CASSRGGSGRHHEQFF
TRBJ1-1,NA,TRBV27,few,TGTGCCAGCAGCCCACAGGTTTCTTTTTCTCGCACTGAAGCTTTCTTT,CASSPQVSFSRTEAFF
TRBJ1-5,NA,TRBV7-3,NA,TGTGCCAGCAGTTTTGTTTTACAGTACAGGGCCCAGCATTTT,CASSFVLQYRAQHF
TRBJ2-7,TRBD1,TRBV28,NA,TGTGCCAGCAGTTCGCTAGGTGGCAGGGGGACCTACGAGCAGTACTTC,CASSSLGGRGTYEQYF
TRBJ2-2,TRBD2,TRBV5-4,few,TGTGCCAGCAGCCCGTGGACTAGCGGGGGCCGGCCGCTGTTTTTT,CASSPWTSGGRPLFF
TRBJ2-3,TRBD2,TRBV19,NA,TGTGCCAGTAGTGTAAGCGGGAGCGGGGCAGATACGCAGTATTTT,CASSVSGSGADTQYF
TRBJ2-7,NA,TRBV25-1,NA,TGTGCCAGCAGTCCCCGCCGGAGTTCCAGCTCCTACGAGCAGTACTTC,CASSPRRSSSSYEQYF
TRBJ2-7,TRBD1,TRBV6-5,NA,TGTGCCAGCAGGATACAGGGGGCGTTAGGCGAGCAGTACTTC,CASRIQGALGEQYF
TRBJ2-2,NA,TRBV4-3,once,TGCGCCAGCAGCCAGACTGAACCGGCATTAGCCGGGGAGCTGTTTTTT,CASSQTEPALAGELFF
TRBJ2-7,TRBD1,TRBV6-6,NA,TGTGCCAGCAGTTACTCGGACAGGCCCTACGAGCAGTACTTC,CASSYSDRPYEQYF
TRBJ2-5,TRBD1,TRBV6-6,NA,TGTGCCAGCAGACAGGGGGCGGGAGAGACCCAGTACTTC,CASRQGAGETQYF
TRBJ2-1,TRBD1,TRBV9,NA,TGTGCCAGCAGCGCCCGGGGACAGGCTTTCAATGAGCAGTTCTTC,CASSARGQAFNEQFF
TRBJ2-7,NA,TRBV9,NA,TGTGCCAGCAGCGTAGGGGCTGGATCCCGGTACGAGCAGTACTTC,CASSVGAGSRYEQYF
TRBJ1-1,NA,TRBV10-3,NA,TGTGCCATCAGTGACCGAGACAGAGGATGGACTGAAGCTTTCTTT,CAISDRDRGWTEAFF
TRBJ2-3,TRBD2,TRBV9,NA,TGTGCCAGCAGCGCAGACGGGACTAGCGACACAGATACGCAGTATTTT,CASSADGTSDTDTQYF
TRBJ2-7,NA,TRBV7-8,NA,TGTGCCAGCAGCTCGACCGAGGGTGCCTACGAGCAGTACTTC,CASSSTEGAYEQYF
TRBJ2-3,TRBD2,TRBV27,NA,TGTGCCAGCAGTAACAGCGGGGAAAGCACAGATACGCAGTATTTT,CASSNSGESTDTQYF
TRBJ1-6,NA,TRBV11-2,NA,TGTGCCAGCAGCCAAATATGGGAGAATAATTCACCCCTCCACTTT,CASSQIWENNSPLHF
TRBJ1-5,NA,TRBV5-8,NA,TGTGCCAGCAGCTTGGACTGGGTTGAGGCAGGGAAGTACCAGCCCCAGCATTTT,CASSLDWVEAGKYQPQHF